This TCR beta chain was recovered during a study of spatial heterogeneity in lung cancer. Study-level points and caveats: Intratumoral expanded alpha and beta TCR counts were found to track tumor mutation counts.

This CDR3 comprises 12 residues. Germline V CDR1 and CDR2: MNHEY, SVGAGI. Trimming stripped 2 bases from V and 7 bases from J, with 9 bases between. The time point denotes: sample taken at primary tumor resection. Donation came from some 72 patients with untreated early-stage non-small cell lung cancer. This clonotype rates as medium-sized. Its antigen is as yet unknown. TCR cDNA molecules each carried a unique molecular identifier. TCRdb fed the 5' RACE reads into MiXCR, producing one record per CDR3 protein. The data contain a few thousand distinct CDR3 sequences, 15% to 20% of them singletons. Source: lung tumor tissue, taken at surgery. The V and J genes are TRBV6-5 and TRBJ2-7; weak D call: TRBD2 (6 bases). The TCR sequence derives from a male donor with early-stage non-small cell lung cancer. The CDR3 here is CASSYVGGEQYF. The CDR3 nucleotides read TGTGCCAGCAGTTACGTGGGGGGAGAGCAGTACTTC.